These 11 T cell receptor beta chains were all obtained from the same sample, sequenced in a study of blood T cell repertoires in COVID-19. Sequencing used immunoSEQ multiplex PCR; TCRdb keeps in-frame clones, though not all of them. This table has about 140,000 clones, 87% appearing once. Specimen: peripheral blood. These receptors all stem from a man aged 50 to 59 who had recovered from COVID-19.

The count of this clone is one. This chain links TRBV4-1 with TRBJ1-2, with TRBD1 identical over 8 bases. V trimming: 1 base; J trimming: 4 bases; junction bases outside the gene matches: 8. The CDR3 length is 16 residues. Germline V gene lookup returns CDR1 MGHRA and CDR2 YSYEKL. CDR3 DNA: TGCGCCAGCAGCCAAGCTGGACAGGGTGGGAGCTATGGCTACACCTTC. Translating gives CASSQAGQGGSYGYTF.

The chain joins TRBV19 to TRBJ2-5; D might be TRBD2 (6 bases). Germline CDR1 LNHDA, CDR2 SQIVND (reference sequence). The CDR3 is 15 amino acids. Trimming stripped 3 bases from V and 5 bases from J, with 16 bases between. CDR3 sequence: CASSITPTSYETQYF. For the CDR3, the DNA is TGTGCCAGTAGTATCACCCCCACTAGCTACGAGACCCAGTACTTC.

The V call is TRBV27, the J call TRBJ2-7, with 9 nucleotides matching TRBD1. The germline V gene encodes CDR1 MNHEY and CDR2 SMNVEV (reference sequence). This CDR3 has 15 residues. V shed 5 bases and J 3 bases; nucleotides not matched to a gene: 8. DNA for the CDR3: TGTGCCAGCAGTCCACAGGGGGCTTTCCGCTACGAGCAGTACTTC. This encodes CASSPQGAFRYEQYF.

This rearrangement joins TRBV10-2 to TRBJ1-2; D is perhaps TRBD1 (6 bases). The V and J ends lost 3 bases and 8 bases respectively, with 16 bases between them. The CDR3 spans 14 residues. The V gene's germline CDR1 is WSHSY and CDR2 SAAADI. The CDR3 DNA reads TGCGCCAGCAGTGATCAGGGGCAGTCTTGGGGCTACACCTTC. This sequence encodes CASSDQGQSWGYTF.

The genes are TRBV9 and TRBJ2-1, with a possible D match to TRBD2 (5 bases). Trimming cost V 7 bases and J 2 bases, with 10 bases left between them. Germline V gives CDR1 SGDLS, CDR2 YYNGEE. The CDR3 runs to 13 residues. This chain's CDR3 is CASAGQTYNEQFF. The CDR3 DNA reads as TGTGCCAGCGCGGGCCAGACCTACAATGAGCAGTTCTTC.

The gene calls are TRBV4-1 and TRBJ1-2; D is undetermined. Trimming took 2 bases from V and 5 from J, leaving 18 bases between them. CDR1 and CDR2 from the germline V gene are MGHRA and YSYEKL. This CDR3 spans 16 amino acids. This CDR3 reads CASSQNWWSSGYGYTF. CDR3 nucleotide sequence: TGCGCCAGCAGCCAAAATTGGTGGTCCTCGGGGTATGGCTACACCTTC.

This chain uses TRBV5-6 with TRBJ1-2; 10 positions match TRBD1. V lost 0 bases and J lost 3; bases outside the gene matches: 5. Germline V gene sequence: CDR1 SGHDT, CDR2 YYEEEE. There are 16 residues in the CDR3. CDR3 protein: CASSLERQGADYGYTF. CDR3 in DNA: TGTGCCAGCAGCTTGGAACGACAGGGGGCAGACTATGGCTACACCTTC.

The V call is TRBV5-1, the J call TRBJ2-3; weak D call: TRBD1 (6 bases). The CDR3 has 16 residues. Trimming left V 5 bases short and J 6 bases short, with 22 bases between. CDR1 and CDR2 from the germline V gene are SGHRS and YFSETQ. The CDR3 DNA follows: TGCGCCAGCAGACCGCAATCGGGGACATCTGGCGATACGCAGTATTTT. It translates to CASRPQSGTSGDTQYF.

The genes are TRBV12-3 or TRBV12-4 and TRBJ1-1; possible D gene TRBD1, 5 bases. CDR3 size: 13 residues. The ends were cut back, 3 bases at V and 5 bases at J, with 10 bases in the middle. CDR3 protein: CASSFNAGTEAFF. CDR3 DNA: TGTGCCAGCAGTTTCAATGCAGGGACTGAAGCTTTCTTT.

This sequence joins TRBV5-1 and TRBJ1-6; D uncertain. V lost 4 bases to trimming and J lost 5 bases, with 13 bases between them. The length of the CDR3 is 15 residues. Germline values: CDR1 SGHRS, CDR2 YFSETQ. The CDR3 DNA follows: TGCGCCAGCAGCCCCGCGGGCGACCATAATTCACCCCTCCACTTT. It encodes CASSPAGDHNSPLHF.

V is TRBV7-9 and J is TRBJ2-3; tentatively, D is TRBD2 (6 bases). Germline CDR1 is SEHNR and CDR2 is FQNEAQ (reference sequence). The CDR3 is made up of 18 amino acids. Trimming shortened V by 4 bases and J by 0 bases, and 20 bases separated the two germline ends. CDR3 loop: CASSSRRGGDPSTDTQYF. The DNA of the CDR3 is TGTGCCAGCAGCTCCAGACGGGGCGGGGATCCTAGCACAGATACGCAGTATTTT.